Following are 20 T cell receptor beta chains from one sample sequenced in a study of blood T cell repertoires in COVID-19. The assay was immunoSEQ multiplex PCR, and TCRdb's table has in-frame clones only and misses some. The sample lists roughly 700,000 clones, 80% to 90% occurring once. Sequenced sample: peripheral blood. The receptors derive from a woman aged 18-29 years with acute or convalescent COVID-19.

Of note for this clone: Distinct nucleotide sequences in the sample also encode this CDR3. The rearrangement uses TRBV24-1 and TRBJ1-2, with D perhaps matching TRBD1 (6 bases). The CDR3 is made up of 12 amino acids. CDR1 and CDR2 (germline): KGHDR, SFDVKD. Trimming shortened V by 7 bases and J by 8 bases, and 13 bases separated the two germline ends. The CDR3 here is CATSAGGGGYTF. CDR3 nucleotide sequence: TGTGCCACCAGCGCTGGGGGGGGCGGCTACACCTTC.

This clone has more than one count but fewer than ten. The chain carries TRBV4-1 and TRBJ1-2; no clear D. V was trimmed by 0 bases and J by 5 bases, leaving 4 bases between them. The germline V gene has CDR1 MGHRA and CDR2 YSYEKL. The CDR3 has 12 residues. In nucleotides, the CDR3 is TGCGCCAGCAGCCAAGACAGGTATGGCTACACCTTC. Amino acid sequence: CASSQDRYGYTF.

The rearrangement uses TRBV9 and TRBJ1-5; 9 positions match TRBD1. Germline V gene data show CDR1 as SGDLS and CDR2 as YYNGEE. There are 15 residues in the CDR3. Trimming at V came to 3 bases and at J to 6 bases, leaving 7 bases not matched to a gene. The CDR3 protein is CASSEGGQGVQPQHF. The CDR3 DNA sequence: TGTGCCAGCAGCGAGGGGGGACAGGGAGTTCAGCCCCAGCATTTT.

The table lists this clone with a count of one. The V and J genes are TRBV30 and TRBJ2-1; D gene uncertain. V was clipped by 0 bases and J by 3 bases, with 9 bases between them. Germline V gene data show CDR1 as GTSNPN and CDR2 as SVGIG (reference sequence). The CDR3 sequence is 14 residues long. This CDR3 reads CAWSVDEIYNEQFF. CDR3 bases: TGTGCCTGGAGTGTTGATGAGATCTACAATGAGCAGTTCTTC.

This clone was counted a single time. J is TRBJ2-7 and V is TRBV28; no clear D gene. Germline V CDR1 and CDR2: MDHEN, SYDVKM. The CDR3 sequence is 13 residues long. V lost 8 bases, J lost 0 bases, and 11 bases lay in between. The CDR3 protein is CASQQTYSYEQYF. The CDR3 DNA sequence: TGTGCCAGCCAACAGACCTACTCCTACGAGCAGTACTTC.

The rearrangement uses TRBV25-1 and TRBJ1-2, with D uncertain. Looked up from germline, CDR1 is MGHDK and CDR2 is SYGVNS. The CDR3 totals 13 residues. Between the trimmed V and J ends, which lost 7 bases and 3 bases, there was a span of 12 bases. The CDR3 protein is CASTQDSYYGYTF. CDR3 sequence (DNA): TGTGCCAGCACTCAGGACTCATACTATGGCTACACCTTC.

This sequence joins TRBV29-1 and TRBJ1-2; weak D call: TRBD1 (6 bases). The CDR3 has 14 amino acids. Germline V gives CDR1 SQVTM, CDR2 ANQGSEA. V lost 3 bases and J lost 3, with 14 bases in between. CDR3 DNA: TGCAGCGTTGAGGATACAGGGCCTTACTATGGCTACACCTTC. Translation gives CSVEDTGPYYGYTF.

CDR3 region: CASSGTSGIVSYEQYF. CDR3 sequence (DNA): TGTGCCAGCTCAGGGACTAGCGGGATCGTATCCTACGAGCAGTACTTC. The chain is built from TRBV18 and TRBJ2-7, with TRBD2 matching over 13 bases. The trim removed 5 bases at V and 1 base at J, leaving 5 bases unmatched. The CDR3 consists of 16 residues. From germline, CDR1 is KGHSH and CDR2 LQKENI.

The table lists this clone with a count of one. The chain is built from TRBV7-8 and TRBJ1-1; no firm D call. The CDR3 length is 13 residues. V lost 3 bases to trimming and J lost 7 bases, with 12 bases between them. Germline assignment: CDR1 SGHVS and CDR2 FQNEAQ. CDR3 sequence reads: CASSFDSRGEAFF. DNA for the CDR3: TGTGCCAGCAGCTTTGATTCGAGAGGTGAAGCTTTCTTT.

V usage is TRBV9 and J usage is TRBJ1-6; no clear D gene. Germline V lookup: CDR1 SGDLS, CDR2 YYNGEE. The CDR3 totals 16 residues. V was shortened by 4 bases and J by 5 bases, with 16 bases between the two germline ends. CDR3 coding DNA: TGTGCCAGCAGCCTAGGAGGGTTCTGGGATAATTCACCCCTCCACTTT. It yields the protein CASSLGGFWDNSPLHF.

This CDR3 is CSVEGLAGTYNEQFF. The CDR3 region has the DNA TGCAGCGTTGAGGGACTAGCGGGGACCTACAATGAGCAGTTCTTC. The chain joins TRBV29-1 to TRBJ2-1, with 13 bases matching TRBD2. V shed 3 bases and J 2 bases; nucleotides not matched to a gene: 1. This CDR3 contains 15 residues. The germline V gene encodes CDR1 SQVTM and CDR2 ANQGSEA.

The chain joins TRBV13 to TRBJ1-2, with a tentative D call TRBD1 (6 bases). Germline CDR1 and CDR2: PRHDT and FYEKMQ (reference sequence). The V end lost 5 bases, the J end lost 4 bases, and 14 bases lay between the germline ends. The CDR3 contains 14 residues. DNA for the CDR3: TGTGCCAGCAGCCATGTCCAGGGGACCTATGGCTACACCTTC. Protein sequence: CASSHVQGTYGYTF. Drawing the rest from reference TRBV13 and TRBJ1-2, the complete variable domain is AAGVIQSPRHLIKEKRETATLKCYPIPRHDTVYWYQQGPGQDPQFLISFYEKMQSDKGSIPDRFSAQQFSDYHSELNMSSLELGDSALYFCASSHVQGTYGYTFGSGTRLTVV.

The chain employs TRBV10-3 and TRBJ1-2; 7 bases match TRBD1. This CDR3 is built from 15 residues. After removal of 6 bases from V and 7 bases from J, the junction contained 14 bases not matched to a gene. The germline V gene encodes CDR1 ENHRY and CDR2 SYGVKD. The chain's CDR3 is CAISIAPGTESGYTF. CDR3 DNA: TGTGCCATCAGCATAGCCCCCGGGACAGAGAGTGGCTACACCTTC.

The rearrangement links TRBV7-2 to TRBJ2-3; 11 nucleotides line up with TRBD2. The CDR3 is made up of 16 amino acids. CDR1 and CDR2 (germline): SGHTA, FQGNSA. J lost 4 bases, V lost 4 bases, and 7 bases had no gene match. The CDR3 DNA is TGTGCCAGCAGCTCCCATAGCGGGGGGGCCCCAGATACGCAGTATTTT. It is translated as CASSSHSGGAPDTQYF.

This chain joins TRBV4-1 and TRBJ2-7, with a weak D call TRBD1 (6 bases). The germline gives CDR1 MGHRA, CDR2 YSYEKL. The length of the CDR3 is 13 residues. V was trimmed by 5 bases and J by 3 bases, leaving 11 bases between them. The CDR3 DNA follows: TGCGCCAGCAGCTTCAAACAGGGCTACGAGCAGTACTTC. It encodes CASSFKQGYEQYF.

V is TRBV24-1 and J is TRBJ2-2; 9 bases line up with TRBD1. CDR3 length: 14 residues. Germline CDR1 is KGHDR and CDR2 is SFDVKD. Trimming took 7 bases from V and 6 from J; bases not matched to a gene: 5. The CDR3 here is CATSPWDRAGELFF. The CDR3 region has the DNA TGTGCCACCAGCCCTTGGGACAGGGCCGGGGAGCTGTTTTTT.

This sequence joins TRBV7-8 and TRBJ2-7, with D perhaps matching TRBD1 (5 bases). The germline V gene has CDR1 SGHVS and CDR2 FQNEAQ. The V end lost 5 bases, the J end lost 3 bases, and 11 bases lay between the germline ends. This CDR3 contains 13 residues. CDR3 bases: TGTGCCAGCAGCCGCTCCGACAGCTACGAGCAGTACTTC. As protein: CASSRSDSYEQYF.

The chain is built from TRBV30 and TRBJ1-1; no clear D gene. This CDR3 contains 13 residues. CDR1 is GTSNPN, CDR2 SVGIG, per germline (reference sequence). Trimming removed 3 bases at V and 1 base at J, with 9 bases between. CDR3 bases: TGTGCCTGGAGAAGACAACAGAACACTGAAGCTTTCTTT. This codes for CAWRRQQNTEAFF.

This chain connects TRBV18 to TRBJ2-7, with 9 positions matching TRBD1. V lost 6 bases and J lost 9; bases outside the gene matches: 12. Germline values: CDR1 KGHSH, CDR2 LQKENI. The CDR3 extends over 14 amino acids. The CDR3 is CASSETGQGLVQYF. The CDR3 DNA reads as TGTGCCAGCTCCGAGACGGGACAGGGACTTGTGCAGTACTTC.

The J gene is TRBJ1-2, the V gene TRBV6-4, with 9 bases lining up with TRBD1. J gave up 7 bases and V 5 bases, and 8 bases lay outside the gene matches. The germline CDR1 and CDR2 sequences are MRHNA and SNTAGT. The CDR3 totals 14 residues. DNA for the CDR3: TGTGCCAGCAGTCCACAACAGGGGGCGCCTGGCTACACCTTC. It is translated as CASSPQQGAPGYTF.